This TCR beta chain was captured by sequencing in a study of OX40 agonist ivuxolimab in advanced cancers. General observations from the study: In general, CD8+ T cells held more expanded clones than CD4+ did, on average. At doses 0.1 to 3.0 mg/kg, CD4+ and CD8+ clones expanded.

Repertoires were generated with immunoSEQ multiplex PCR, while TCRdb's copy carries only in-frame clones and drops some. The sample carries roughly 80,000 clones, roughly 85% recorded once. Regarding this clone: Antigen unknown.

This CDR3 comprises 13 residues. Germline loops: CDR1 SGHTA, CDR2 FQGNSA. With 2 bases removed from V and 3 bases from J, the gap between germline ends came to 7 bases. The sequenced sample was CD4+ or CD8+ T cells sorted from blood, obtained in a trial of the OX40 agonist ivuxolimab. The receptor was isolated from an adult with an advanced solid tumor such as melanoma, head and neck, liver or kidney cancer. The chain recombines TRBV7-2 with TRBJ1-1; D is uncertain. Here the CDR3 reads CASSLLKDTEAFF. CDR3 bases: TGTGCCAGCAGCTTATTGAAGGACACTGAAGCTTTCTTT.